The 9 T cell receptor beta chains reported below all come from one sample, sequenced in a study of blood T cell repertoires in COVID-19. Assay used: immunoSEQ multiplex PCR; TCRdb lists only in-frame clones, some missing. In the table there are 90,000 to 150,000 clones, approximately 86% of which are singletons. Material for sequencing was peripheral blood. These receptors were obtained from a woman aged 50 to 65 with active or convalescent COVID-19.

CDR3 bases: TGTGCCAGCAGCCTAGGACAGAACTATGGCTACACCTTC. This codes for CASSLGQNYGYTF. This chain links TRBV27 with TRBJ1-2; a weak D match, TRBD1 (6 bases). In germline, CDR1 is MNHEY, CDR2 SMNVEV (reference sequence). The CDR3 consists of 13 residues. Trimming took 6 bases from V and 2 from J, leaving 10 bases between them.

The V call is TRBV25-1, the J call TRBJ1-2, with a tentative D call TRBD1 (5 bases). Germline values: CDR1 MGHDK, CDR2 SYGVNS. The CDR3 is 16 amino acids. V shed 4 bases and J shed 5 bases, with 20 bases lying between them. This CDR3 is CASSARSRARGYGYTF. In DNA form, the CDR3 reads TGTGCCAGCAGTGCCCGCTCCAGGGCACGGGGGTATGGCTACACCTTC.

The gene calls are TRBV5-1 and TRBJ2-7, with 10 bases fitting TRBD2. The V segment lost 10 bases and the J segment 7 bases; nucleotides outside the gene matches: 14. The CDR3 contains 14 residues. The germline CDR1 and CDR2 sequences are SGHRS and YFSETQ. The CDR3 DNA is TGCGCCTCCCGGACAGCGGGAGGGAGTATTGAGCAGTACTTC. Its translation: CASRTAGGSIEQYF. Using reference TRBV5-1 and TRBJ2-7 for the parts outside the CDR3, the full variable domain is KAGVTQTPRYLIKTRGQQVTLSCSPISGHRSVSWYQQTPGQGLQFLFEYFSETQRNKGNFPGRFSGRQFSNSRSEMNVSTLELGDSALYLCASRTAGGSIEQYFGPGTRLTVT.

CDR3 nucleotides: TGTGCCAGCAGCCTCGTCGGGGGGGCGAGGGTCGCTGAAGCTTTCTTT. Translated: CASSLVGGARVAEAFF. The J gene is TRBJ1-1, the V gene TRBV28; D possibly corresponds to TRBD1 (6 bases). Trimming shortened V by 6 bases and J by 6 bases, and 23 bases separated the two germline ends. The V gene's germline CDR1 is MDHEN and CDR2 SYDVKM. The length of the CDR3 is 16 residues. Full variable domain (remainder filled in from reference TRBV28 and TRBJ1-1): DVKVTQSSRYLVKRTGEKVFLECVQDMDHENMFWYRQDPGLGLRLIYFSYDVKMKEKGDIPEGYSVSREKKERFSLILESASTNQTSMYLCASSLVGGARVAEAFFGQGTRLTVV.

J is TRBJ1-1 and V is TRBV29-1; D ambiguous. Germline assignment: CDR1 SQVTM and CDR2 ANQGSEA. Trimming cost V 3 bases and J 2 bases, with 7 bases left between them. This CDR3 is 12 amino acids long. The DNA for the CDR3 is TGCAGCGTTGATGGAGCAAACACTGAAGCTTTCTTT. As protein: CSVDGANTEAFF.

The gene calls are TRBV6-6 and TRBJ2-7; D may be TRBD2 (6 bases). V shed 5 bases and J shed 6 bases, with 14 bases lying between them. The germline V gene encodes CDR1 MNHNY and CDR2 SVGAGI (reference sequence). This CDR3 has 13 amino acids. The CDR3 loop is CASSPRGTREQYF. The CDR3 bases are TGTGCCAGCAGTCCACGGGGGACTCGCGAGCAGTACTTC.

The sample holds one count of this clone. The chain links TRBV5-8 to TRBJ2-3, with a weak D call TRBD2 (7 bases). This CDR3 comprises 17 residues. Germline CDR1 is SGHTS and CDR2 is YDEGEE. V was shortened by 3 bases and J by 1 base, with 18 bases between the two germline ends. For the CDR3, the DNA is TGTGCCAGCAGCTGGGGCACGGGGGGCGCCGGCACAGATACGCAGTATTTT. It codes for CASSWGTGGAGTDTQYF.

The J gene is TRBJ1-1, the V gene TRBV6-2 or TRBV6-3; no firm D call. Germline V CDR1 and CDR2: MNHEY, SVGEGT. The CDR3 length is 13 residues. Trimming left V 3 bases short and J 3 bases short, with 8 bases between. The chain's CDR3 is CASSYLGHTEAFF. The CDR3 DNA follows: TGTGCCAGCAGTTATCTGGGCCACACTGAAGCTTTCTTT.

The chain uses TRBV3-1 (or the pseudogene TRBV3-2) and TRBJ1-5, with no clear D. Trimming stripped 0 bases from V and 2 bases from J, with 8 bases between. CDR1 is LGHDT, CDR2 YNNKEL, per germline (reference sequence). This CDR3 is 15 amino acids long. This CDR3 is CASSQDSSGNQPQHF. The CDR3 coding sequence is TGTGCCAGCAGCCAAGATTCGTCAGGCAATCAGCCCCAGCATTTT.